Each of the 5 T cell receptor beta chains below was sequenced from the same sample in a study of blood T cell repertoires in COVID-19. The repertoire was sequenced with immunoSEQ multiplex PCR; TCRdb's copy has only in-frame clones and lacks some. This table has around 700,000 clones, 85% to 90% appearing once. The sample was peripheral blood. These receptors were obtained from a woman younger than 35 with acute or convalescent COVID-19.

The gene calls are TRBV6-2 or TRBV6-3 and TRBJ2-7; 9 bases match TRBD2. This CDR3 has 15 amino acids. Trimming at V came to 6 bases and at J to 2 bases, leaving 8 bases not matched to a gene. Germline values: CDR1 MNHEY, CDR2 SVGEGT. CDR3 region: CASSDVAGVAYEQYF. CDR3 in DNA: TGTGCCAGCAGCGACGTAGCGGGGGTAGCCTACGAGCAGTACTTC.

The V gene is TRBV12-3 or TRBV12-4, the J gene TRBJ2-7, with D tentatively TRBD2 (5 bases). Trimming pared 1 base from V and 2 bases from J, leaving 6 bases between. This CDR3 comprises 13 residues. The CDR3 here is CASSLVGAYEQYF. CDR3 coding DNA: TGTGCCAGCAGTTTAGTCGGGGCCTACGAGCAGTACTTC.

V usage is TRBV5-6 and J usage is TRBJ1-1; D gene uncertain. Trimming shortened V by 0 bases and J by 7 bases, and 4 bases separated the two germline ends. Germline CDR1 SGHDT, CDR2 YYEEEE. CDR3 length equals 11 residues. CDR3 nucleotide sequence: TGTGCCAGCAGCTTGGAATATGAAGCTTTCTTT. Protein product: CASSLEYEAFF.

The chain combines TRBV15 with TRBJ2-2; the match to TRBD2 covers 8 bases. There are 12 residues in the CDR3. J lost 10 bases, V lost 5 bases, and 3 bases had no gene match. Germline-derived CDR1 and CDR2 are LNHNV and YYDKDF (reference sequence). The CDR3 protein is CATSPGGAELFF. The CDR3 nucleotides are TGTGCCACCAGCCCCGGGGGGGCGGAGCTGTTTTTT.

The chain uses TRBV6-5 and TRBJ2-7; D is unclear. Trimming took off 5 bases at V and 7 bases at J, with 9 bases between the two ends. The length of the CDR3 is 11 residues. Germline V gene lookup returns CDR1 MNHEY and CDR2 SVGAGI. The CDR3 is CASSRIGEQYF. DNA of the CDR3: TGTGCCAGCAGTCGGATCGGGGAGCAGTACTTC.